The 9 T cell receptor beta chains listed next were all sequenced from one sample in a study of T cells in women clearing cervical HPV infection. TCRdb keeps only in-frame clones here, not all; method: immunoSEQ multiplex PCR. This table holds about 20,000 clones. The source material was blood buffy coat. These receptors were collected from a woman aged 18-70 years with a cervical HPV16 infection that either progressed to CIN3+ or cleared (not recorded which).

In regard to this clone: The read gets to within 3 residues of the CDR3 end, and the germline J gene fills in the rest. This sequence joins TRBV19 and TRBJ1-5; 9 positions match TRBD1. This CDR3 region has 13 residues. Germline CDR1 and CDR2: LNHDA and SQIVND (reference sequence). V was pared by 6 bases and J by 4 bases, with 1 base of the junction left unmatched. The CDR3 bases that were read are TGTGCCAGTAGAGGGACAGGGAATCAGCCC. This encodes CASRGTGNQP. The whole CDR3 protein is CASRGTGNQPQHF.

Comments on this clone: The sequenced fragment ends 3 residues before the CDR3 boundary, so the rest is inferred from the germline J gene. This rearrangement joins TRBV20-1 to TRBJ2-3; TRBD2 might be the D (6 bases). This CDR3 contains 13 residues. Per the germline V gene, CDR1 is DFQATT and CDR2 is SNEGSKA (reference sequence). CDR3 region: CSAMGLYQETQYF. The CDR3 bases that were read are TGCAGTGCTATGGGACTGTACCAAGAGACG.

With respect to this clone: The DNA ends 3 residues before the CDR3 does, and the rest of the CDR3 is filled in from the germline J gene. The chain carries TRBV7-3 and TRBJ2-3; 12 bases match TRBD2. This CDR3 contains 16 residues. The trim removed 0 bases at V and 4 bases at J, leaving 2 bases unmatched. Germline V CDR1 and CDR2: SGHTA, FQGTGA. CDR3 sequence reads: CASSLTLAGGPDTQYF. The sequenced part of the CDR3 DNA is TGTGCCAGCAGCTTAACTCTAGCGGGAGGGCCAGATACG.

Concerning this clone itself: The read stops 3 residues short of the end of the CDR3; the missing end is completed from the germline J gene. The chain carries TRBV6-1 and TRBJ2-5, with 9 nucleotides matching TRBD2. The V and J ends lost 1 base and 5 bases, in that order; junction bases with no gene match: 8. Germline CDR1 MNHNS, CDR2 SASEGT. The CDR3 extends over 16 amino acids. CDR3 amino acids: CASSEEGSGSRETQYF. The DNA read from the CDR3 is TGTGCCAGCAGTGAAGAAGGTAGCGGGAGTCGGGAGACC.

This chain's CDR3 is CASSHPRVGTYEQYF. The sequenced CDR3 bases are TGTGCCAGCAGCCACCCCAGGGTTGGGACCTACGAG. V is TRBV14 and J is TRBJ2-7; TRBD1 is a possible D gene (5 bases). The CDR3 end falls 3 residues outside the read, so it is completed with the germline J gene. This CDR3 spans 15 amino acids. In germline, CDR1 is SGHDN, CDR2 FVKESK. Trimming removed 3 bases from V and 2 bases from J, with 14 bases in between.

The sequenced CDR3 bases are TGTGCCAGCAGTTACTCGGGGGGAAACTATGGC. Amino acids: CASSYSGGNYG. From start to end, the CDR3 is CASSYSGGNYGYTF. This sequence joins TRBV6-2 or TRBV6-3 and TRBJ1-2; TRBD1 might be the D (5 bases). The CDR3 end falls 3 residues outside the read, so it is completed with the germline J gene. The CDR3 consists of 14 residues. V lost 0 bases, J lost 2 bases, and 7 bases lay in between. The germline gives CDR1 MNHEY, CDR2 SVGEGT.

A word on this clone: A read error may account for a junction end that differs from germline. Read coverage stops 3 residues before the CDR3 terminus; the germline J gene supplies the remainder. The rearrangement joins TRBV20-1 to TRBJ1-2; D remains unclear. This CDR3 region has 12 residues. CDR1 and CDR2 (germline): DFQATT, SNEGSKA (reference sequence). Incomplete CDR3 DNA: TGCAGTGCCAGAGGCGGCTGGGATGGC. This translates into CSARGGWDG. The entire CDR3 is CSARGGWDGYTF.

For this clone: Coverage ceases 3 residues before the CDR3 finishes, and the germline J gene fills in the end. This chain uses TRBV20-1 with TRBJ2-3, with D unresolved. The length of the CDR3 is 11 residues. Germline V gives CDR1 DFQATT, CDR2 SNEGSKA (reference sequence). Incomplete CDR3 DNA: TGCAGTCCACTGAGCCAAGAGACG. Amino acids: CSPLSQET. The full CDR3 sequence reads CSPLSQETQYF.

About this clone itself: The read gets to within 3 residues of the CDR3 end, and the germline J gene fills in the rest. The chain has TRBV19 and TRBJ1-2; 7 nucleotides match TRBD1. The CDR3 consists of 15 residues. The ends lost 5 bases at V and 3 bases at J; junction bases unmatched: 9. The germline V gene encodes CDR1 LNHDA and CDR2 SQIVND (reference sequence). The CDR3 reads CASSPQGFEDYGYTF. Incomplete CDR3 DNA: TGTGCCAGTAGTCCACAGGGGTTTGAGGACTATGGC.